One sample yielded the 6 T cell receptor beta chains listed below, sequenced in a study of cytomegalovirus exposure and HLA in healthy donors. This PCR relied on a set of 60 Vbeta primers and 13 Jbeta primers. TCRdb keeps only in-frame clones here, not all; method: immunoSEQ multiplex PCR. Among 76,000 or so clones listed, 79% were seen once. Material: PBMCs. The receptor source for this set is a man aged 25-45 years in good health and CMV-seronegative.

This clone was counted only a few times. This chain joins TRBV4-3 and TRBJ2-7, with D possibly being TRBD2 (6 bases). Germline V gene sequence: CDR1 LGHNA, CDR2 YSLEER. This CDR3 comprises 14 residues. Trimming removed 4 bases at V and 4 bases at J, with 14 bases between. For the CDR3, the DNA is TGCGCCAGCAGCCGATCTAGCGTGGGGTACGAGCAGTACTTC. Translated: CASSRSSVGYEQYF.

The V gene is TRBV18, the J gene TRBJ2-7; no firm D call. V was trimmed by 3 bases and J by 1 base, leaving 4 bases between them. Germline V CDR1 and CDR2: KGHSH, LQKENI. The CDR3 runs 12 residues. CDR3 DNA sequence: TGTGCCAGCTCACCTCAGTCCTACGAGCAGTACTTC. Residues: CASSPQSYEQYF.

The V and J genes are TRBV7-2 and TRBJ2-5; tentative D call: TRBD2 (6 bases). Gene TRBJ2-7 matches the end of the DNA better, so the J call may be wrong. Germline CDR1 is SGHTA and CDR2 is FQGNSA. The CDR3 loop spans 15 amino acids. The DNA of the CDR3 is TGTGCCAGCAGCTTCTCTGCGGGGCGGTCCTACGAGCAGTACTTC. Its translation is CASSFSAGRSYEQYF.

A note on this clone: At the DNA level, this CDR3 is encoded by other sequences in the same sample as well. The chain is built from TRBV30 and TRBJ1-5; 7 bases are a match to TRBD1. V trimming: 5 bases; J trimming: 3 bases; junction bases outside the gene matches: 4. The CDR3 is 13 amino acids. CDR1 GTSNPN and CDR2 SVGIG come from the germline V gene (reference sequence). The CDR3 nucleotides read TGTGCCTGGTCGGGACAGACCAATCAGCCCCAGCATTTT. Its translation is CAWSGQTNQPQHF.

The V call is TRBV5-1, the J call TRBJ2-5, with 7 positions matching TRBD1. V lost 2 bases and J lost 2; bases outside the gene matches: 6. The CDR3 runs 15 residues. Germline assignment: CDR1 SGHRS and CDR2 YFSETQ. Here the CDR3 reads CASSFRGTLQETQYF. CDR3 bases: TGCGCCAGCAGCTTCAGGGGGACCCTACAAGAGACCCAGTACTTC.

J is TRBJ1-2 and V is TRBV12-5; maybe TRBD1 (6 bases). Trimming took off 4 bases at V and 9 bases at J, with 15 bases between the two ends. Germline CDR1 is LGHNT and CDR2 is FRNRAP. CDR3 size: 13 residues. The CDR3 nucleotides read TGTGCTAGTGGTTATGCAGGGGTTGCCCGCTACACCTTC. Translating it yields CASGYAGVARYTF.